This T cell receptor beta chain was sequenced in a study of T cells after posttransplantation cyclophosphamide. Study-wide findings and caveats: TRB overlap between skin or GI tissue T cells and blood was limited. TRB clonality was highly associated with recipient CMV seropositivity and reactivation.

The method was immunoSEQ multiplex PCR; TCRdb's version includes in-frame clones alone and lacks a portion of them. Of 10,000 to 13,000 clones detected, approximately 95% appear once; the ten largest clones hold roughly 0.3%. This related bone marrow graft donor gave peripheral blood on the day of marrow donation. A remark on this clone: What it recognizes is unknown.

CDR3 length: 13 amino acids. Germline V gene data show CDR1 as LGHNA and CDR2 as YSLEER. V gave up 4 bases and J gave up 3 bases, with 9 bases separating them. The sequence was obtained from a man under 40 in good health and a related stem cell transplant donor. The rearrangement links TRBV4-3 to TRBJ1-1; weak D call: TRBD1 (5 bases). Sequenced input: naive CD8+ T cells sorted from PBMCs. The CDR3 reads CASSRGGDTEAFF. Here the CDR3 DNA reads TGCGCCAGCAGCCGGGGGGGGGACACTGAAGCTTTCTTT.